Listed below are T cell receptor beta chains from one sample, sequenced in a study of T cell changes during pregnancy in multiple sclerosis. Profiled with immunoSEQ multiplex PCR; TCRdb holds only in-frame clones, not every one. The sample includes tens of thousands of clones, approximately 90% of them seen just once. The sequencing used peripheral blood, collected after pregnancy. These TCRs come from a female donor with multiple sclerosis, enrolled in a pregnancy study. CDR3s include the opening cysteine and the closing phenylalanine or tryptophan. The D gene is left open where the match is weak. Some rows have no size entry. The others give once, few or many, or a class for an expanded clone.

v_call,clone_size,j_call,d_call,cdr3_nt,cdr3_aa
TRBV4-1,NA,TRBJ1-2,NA,TGCGCCAGCAGCCAAGATCCATCTGGAGCGAGTGGCTACACCTTC,CASSQDPSGASGYTF
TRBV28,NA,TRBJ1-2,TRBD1,TGTGCCAGCAGTCCTTCCGACAGGGGGCCTAACTATGGCTACACCTTC,CASSPSDRGPNYGYTF
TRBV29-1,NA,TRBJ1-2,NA,TGCAGCGTTGAGCCGGGTTCGGGCTATGGCTACACCTTC,CSVEPGSGYGYTF
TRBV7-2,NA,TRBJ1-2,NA,TGTGCCAGCAGCTTGCCAGGCCACCTTTCTGGCTACACCTTC,CASSLPGHLSGYTF
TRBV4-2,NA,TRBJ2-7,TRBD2,TGTGCCAGCAGCCAAGAGTCTGCGGGAGTTCGGGAGCAGTACTTC,CASSQESAGVREQYF
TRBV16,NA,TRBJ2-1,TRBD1,TGTGCCAGCAGCCAAGGTGACAGGGGGAGGAATGAGCAGTTCTTC,CASSQGDRGRNEQFF
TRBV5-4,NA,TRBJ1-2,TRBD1,TGTGCCAGCAGCGTGCACGTCGGACAGGAGGGGTATGGCTACACCTTC,CASSVHVGQEGYGYTF
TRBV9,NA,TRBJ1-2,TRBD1,TGTGCCAGCAGCGTAGTAGAGACAGGGATGGGCGGTCGGGGCTACACCTTC,CASSVVETGMGGRGYTF
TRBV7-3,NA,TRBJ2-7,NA,TGTGCCAGCAGCTTAGGGCAGGTCGGGGACGAGCAGTACTTC,CASSLGQVGDEQYF
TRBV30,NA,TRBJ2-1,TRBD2,TGTGCCTGGAGTGGCGGGAGTTACAATGAGCAGTTCTTC,CAWSGGSYNEQFF
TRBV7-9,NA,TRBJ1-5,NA,TGTGCCAGCAGCTTCGGGGGTCAGCCCCAGCATTTT,CASSFGGQPQHF
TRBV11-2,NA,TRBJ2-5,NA,TGTGCCAGCAGCTTGAGGCAGGAGACCCAGTACTTC,CASSLRQETQYF
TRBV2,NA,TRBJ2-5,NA,TGTGCCAGCAAGAATACAGGGTTAGAGACCCAGTACTTC,CASKNTGLETQYF
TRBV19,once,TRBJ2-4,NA,TGTGCCAGTAGTACGCAGGGTACCAAAAACATTCAGTACTTC,CASSTQGTKNIQYF
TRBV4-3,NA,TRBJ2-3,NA,TGCGCCAGCAGCCAAGGGGACGGGAGAGACACAGATACGCAGTATTTT,CASSQGDGRDTDTQYF
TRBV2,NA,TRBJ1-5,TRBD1,TGTGCCAGCAGTGCACAGGGGGCGGTTAGCAATCAGCCCCAGCATTTT,CASSAQGAVSNQPQHF
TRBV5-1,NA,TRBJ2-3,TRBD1,TGCGCCAGCAGCTCCCAGGGGGCCGATACAGATACGCAGTATTTT,CASSSQGADTDTQYF
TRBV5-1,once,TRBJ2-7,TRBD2,TGCGCCAGCAGCTTGGAGCTAGCGGGACATCCCTACGAGCAGTACTTC,CASSLELAGHPYEQYF
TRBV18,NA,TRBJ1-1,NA,TGTGCCAGCTCTCAAGACATCAACACTGAAGCTTTCTTT,CASSQDINTEAFF
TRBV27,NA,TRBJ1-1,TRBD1,TGTGCCAGCAGTTTAAGTGGACAGGGGGACACTGAAGCTTTCTTT,CASSLSGQGDTEAFF
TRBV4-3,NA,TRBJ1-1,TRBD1,TGCGCCAGCAGCCAAGGCCCGGACAGGGTCAGCACTGAAGCTTTCTTT,CASSQGPDRVSTEAFF
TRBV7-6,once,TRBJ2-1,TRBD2,TGTGCCAGCAGCCACAGACTAGCGGGAGGGCCAGGGGAGCAGTTCTTC,CASSHRLAGGPGEQFF
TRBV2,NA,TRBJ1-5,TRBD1,TGTGCCAGCAGTGTGACAGGGGCTGTATTCAATCAGCCCCAGCATTTT,CASSVTGAVFNQPQHF
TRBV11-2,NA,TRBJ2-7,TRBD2,TGTGCCAGCAGCCGGTTGGCGGGAGCCTACGAGCAGTACTTC,CASSRLAGAYEQYF
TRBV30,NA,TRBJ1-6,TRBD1,TGTGCCGGAACCGGGACAGCGGATTCACCCCTCCACTTT,CAGTGTADSPLHF
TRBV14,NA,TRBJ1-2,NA,TGTGCCAGCAGCCAAGTCTCGTCGGGGAAAGGCTACACCTTC,CASSQVSSGKGYTF
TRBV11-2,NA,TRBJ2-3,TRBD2,TGTGCCAGCAGCTTAAGTGGAGCGGGAGGGAGGTCAGATACGCAGTATTTT,CASSLSGAGGRSDTQYF
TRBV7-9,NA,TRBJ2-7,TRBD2,TGTGCCAGCAGCCCGTCTAGCGGCGAGCAGTACTTC,CASSPSSGEQYF
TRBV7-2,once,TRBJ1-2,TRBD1,TGTGCCAGCAGCGAGACAGGGGGCCCGTACTATGGCTACACCTTC,CASSETGGPYYGYTF
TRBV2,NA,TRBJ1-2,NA,TGTGCCAGCCAACAGGGAAACTATGGCTACACCTTC,CASQQGNYGYTF
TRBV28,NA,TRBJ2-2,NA,TGTGCCAGCAGTTTAACCCCAGAAAACACCGGGGAGCTGTTTTTT,CASSLTPENTGELFF
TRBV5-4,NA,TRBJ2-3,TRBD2,TGTGCCAGCAGCTCCCCTACTAGCGGTCCTAGCACAGATACGCAGTATTTT,CASSSPTSGPSTDTQYF
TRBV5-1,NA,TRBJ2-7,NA,TGCGCCAGCACAGTAGGGGGAAACTACGAGCAGTACTTC,CASTVGGNYEQYF
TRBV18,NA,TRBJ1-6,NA,TGTGCCAGCTCACCAAGGAGGGGATACTATAATTCACCCCTCCACTTT,CASSPRRGYYNSPLHF
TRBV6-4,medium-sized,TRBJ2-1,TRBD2,TGTGCCAGCAGTGAAGGGACTAGCGGGAGCAATGAGCAGTTCTTC,CASSEGTSGSNEQFF
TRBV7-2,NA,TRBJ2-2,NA,TGTGCCAGCAGCTTAGCGCAGGGTCAGAACACCGGGGAGCTGTTTTTT,CASSLAQGQNTGELFF
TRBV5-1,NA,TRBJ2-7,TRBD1,TGCGCCAGCAGCTTGACTGGACAGGGAGATTTCTACGAGCAGTACTTC,CASSLTGQGDFYEQYF
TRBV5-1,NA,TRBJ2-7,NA,TGCGCCAGCAGCTCACAGGGCTACGAGCAGTACTTC,CASSSQGYEQYF
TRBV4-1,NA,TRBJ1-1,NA,TGCGCCAGCAGCCAGGTCCGAGGGGGGGCAGACACTGAAGCTTTCTTT,CASSQVRGGADTEAFF
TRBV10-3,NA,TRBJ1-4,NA,TGTGCCATCAGTGAGGGTAGGGGTAATGAAAAACTGTTTTTT,CAISEGRGNEKLFF
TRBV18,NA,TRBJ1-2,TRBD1,TGTGCCAGCTCACCTGCCTCCGACAGGGGATTCTATGGCTACACCTTC,CASSPASDRGFYGYTF
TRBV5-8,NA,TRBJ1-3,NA,TGTGCCAGCAGCCTAACACCACACTACGACAGGCGCGGAAACACCATATATTTT,CASSLTPHYDRRGNTIYF
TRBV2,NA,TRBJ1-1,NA,TGTGCCAGCAGTGTGATACTCCTGAACACTGAAGCTTTCTTT,CASSVILLNTEAFF
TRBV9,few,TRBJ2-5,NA,TGTGCCAGCAGCCAAACCCCGGGGGGCACCCAAGAGACCCAGTACTTC,CASSQTPGGTQETQYF
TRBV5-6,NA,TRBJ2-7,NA,TGTGCCAGCAGCCTGGGTCTTAGCCCCCACGAGCAGTACTTC,CASSLGLSPHEQYF
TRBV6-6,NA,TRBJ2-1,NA,TGTGCCAGCAGTTACCTGGGACACCTAAATGAGCAGTTCTTC,CASSYLGHLNEQFF
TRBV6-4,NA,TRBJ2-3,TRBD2,TGTGCCAGCAGTAGGACTAGCGGGAGCGGTAGCACAGATACGCAGTATTTT,CASSRTSGSGSTDTQYF
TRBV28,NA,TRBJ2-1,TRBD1,TGTGCCACAGGACAGGGGTTCTACAATGAGCAGTTCTTC,CATGQGFYNEQFF
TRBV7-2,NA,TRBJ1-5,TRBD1,TGTGCCAGCAGCTTAGCACAGGGGACTTCGCTTCTATCGCCCCAGCATTTT,CASSLAQGTSLLSPQHF
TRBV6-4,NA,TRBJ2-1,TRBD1,TGTGCCAGCAGCGAAATTGGGACAGGGGGCTCCTACAATGAGCAGTTCTTC,CASSEIGTGGSYNEQFF
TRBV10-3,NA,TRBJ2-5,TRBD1,TGTGCCATCAGTGGGGTGGGACAGGGAGGAGAGACCCAGTACTTC,CAISGVGQGGETQYF
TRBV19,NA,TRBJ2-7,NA,TGTGCCAGTAGCCCGGGACACACCAACTACGAGCAGTACTTC,CASSPGHTNYEQYF
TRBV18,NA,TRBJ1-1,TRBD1,TGTGCCAGCTCACCTCAGACAGGGGGCGACACTGAAGCTTTCTTT,CASSPQTGGDTEAFF